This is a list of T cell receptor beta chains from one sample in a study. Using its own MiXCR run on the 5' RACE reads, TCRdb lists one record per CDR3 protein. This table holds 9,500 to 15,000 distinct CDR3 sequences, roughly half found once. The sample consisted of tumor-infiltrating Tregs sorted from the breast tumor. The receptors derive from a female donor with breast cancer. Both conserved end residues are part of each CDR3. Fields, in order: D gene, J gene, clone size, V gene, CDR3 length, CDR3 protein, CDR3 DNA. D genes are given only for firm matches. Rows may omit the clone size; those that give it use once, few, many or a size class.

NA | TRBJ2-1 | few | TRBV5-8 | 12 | CASSYRMNEQFF | TGTGCCAGCAGCTACAGAATGAATGAGCAGTTCTTC
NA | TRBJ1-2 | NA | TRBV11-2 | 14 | CASSPQTGLNGYTF | TGTGCCAGCAGCCCCCAAACAGGGTTGAATGGCTACACCTTC
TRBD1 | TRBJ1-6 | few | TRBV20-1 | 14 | CSAATGGVYSPLHF | TGCAGTGCTGCCACAGGGGGTGTATATTCACCCCTCCACTTT
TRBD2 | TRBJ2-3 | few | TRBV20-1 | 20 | CSARPPGSGSLIQRTDTQYF | TGCAGTGCTAGACCACCCGGTAGCGGGAGTCTCATCCAACGGACAGATACGCAGTATTTT
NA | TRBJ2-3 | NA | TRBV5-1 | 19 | CASSPMGVGRMSGTDTQYF | TGCGCCAGCAGCCCAATGGGGGTCGGCAGAATGAGTGGCACAGATACGCAGTATTTT
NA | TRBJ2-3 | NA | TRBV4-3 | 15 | CASSQDPGVTDTQYF | TGCGCCAGCAGCCAAGACCCGGGGGTAACAGATACGCAGTATTTT
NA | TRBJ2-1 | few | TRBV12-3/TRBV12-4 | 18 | CASSLYWAGRGSYNEQFF | TGTGCCAGCAGTTTATATTGGGCGGGACGCGGGTCCTACAATGAGCAGTTCTTC
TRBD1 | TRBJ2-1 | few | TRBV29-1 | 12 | CSGGTGFDEQFF | TGCAGCGGGGGGACAGGGTTTGATGAGCAGTTCTTC
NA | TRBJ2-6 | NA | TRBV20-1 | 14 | CSARAGSGANVLTF | TGCAGTGCTAGGGCGGGCTCTGGGGCCAACGTCCTGACTTTC
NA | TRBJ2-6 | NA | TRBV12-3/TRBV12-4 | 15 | CASSSISSGANVLTF | TGTGCCAGCAGTAGTATAAGCTCTGGGGCCAACGTCCTGACTTTC
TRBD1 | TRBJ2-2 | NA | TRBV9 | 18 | CASSLRTGQGVGAGELFF | TGTGCCAGCAGCCTACGGACAGGCCAGGGAGTCGGGGCAGGGGAGCTGTTTTTT
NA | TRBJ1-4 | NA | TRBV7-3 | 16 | CASSLTFRGGNEKLFF | TGTGCCAGCAGCTTAACGTTCCGGGGTGGTAATGAAAAACTGTTTTTT
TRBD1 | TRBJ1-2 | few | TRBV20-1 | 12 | CSADRGDYGYTF | TGCAGTGCAGACAGGGGGGACTATGGCTACACCTTC